Following are 11 T cell receptor beta chains from one sample sequenced in a study of shared clonotypes between healthy human individuals. The assay was immunoSEQ multiplex PCR, and TCRdb's table has in-frame clones only and misses some. Altogether approximately 980,000 clones are present, 76% being singletons, with the ten largest covering around 1.4%. The sample was memory CD4+ T cells sorted from blood. The subset was: CD45RA-negative fraction. These receptors came from a man younger than 35 in good health.

This chain connects TRBV11-3 to TRBJ1-1; D remains unclear. The germline V gene encodes CDR1 SGHNT and CDR2 YENEEA. The CDR3 runs to 14 residues. V was shortened by 0 bases and J by 2 bases, with 7 bases between the two germline ends. CDR3 coding DNA: TGTGCCAGCAGCTTAGACAACAGTAACACTGAAGCTTTCTTT. Translated, it gives CASSLDNSNTEAFF.

This chain uses TRBV28 with TRBJ1-6; D uncertain. The CDR3 runs to 15 residues. Trimming removed 6 bases from V and 7 bases from J, with 16 bases in between. Germline assignment: CDR1 MDHEN and CDR2 SYDVKM. The CDR3 protein is CASRSRRLPNSPLHF. CDR3 sequence (DNA): TGTGCCAGCAGATCAAGACGGTTACCGAATTCACCCCTCCACTTT.

The chain employs TRBV2 and TRBJ2-7; D is unresolved. V lost 1 base, J lost 1 base, and 14 bases lay in between. CDR3 length: 16 residues. From germline, CDR1 is SNHLY and CDR2 FYNNEI. CDR3 nucleotide sequence: TGTGCCAGCAGTGAAGAACGCCTGTCCTCATCCTACGAGCAGTACTTC. Translated: CASSEERLSSSYEQYF.

The chain employs TRBV9 and TRBJ2-5; D may be TRBD1 (5 bases). Germline values: CDR1 SGDLS, CDR2 YYNGEE. The V end lost 2 bases, the J end lost 5 bases, and 19 bases lay between the germline ends. This CDR3 contains 16 residues. The DNA of the CDR3 is TGTGCCAGCAGCGTGGGCCCGCAGGGTTGGTGGGAGACCCAGTACTTC. Its translation: CASSVGPQGWWETQYF. Filled out from reference TRBV9 and TRBJ2-5, the complete variable domain reads DSGVTQTPKHLITATGQRVTLRCSPRSGDLSVYWYQQSLDQGLQFLIQYYNGEERAKGNILERFSAQQFPDLHSELNLSSLELGDSALYFCASSVGPQGWWETQYFGPGTRLLVL.

This chain uses TRBV7-2 with TRBJ2-2, with D possibly being TRBD2 (5 bases). Per germline, CDR1 SGHTA and CDR2 FQGNSA. The V gene lost 4 bases and the J gene lost 12 bases, with 15 bases spanning the gap. This CDR3 contains 13 residues. The CDR3 loop is CASSWRGSQKLFF. The CDR3 nucleotides read TGTGCCAGCAGCTGGCGAGGGTCCCAAAAGCTGTTTTTT.

The chain combines TRBV29-1 with TRBJ1-5, with D possibly TRBD1 on 5 matching bases. From germline, CDR1 is SQVTM and CDR2 ANQGSEA. This CDR3 is built from 14 residues. Trimming took off 7 bases at V and 4 bases at J, with 17 bases between the two ends. CDR3 sequence: CSAASGGGNQPQHF. CDR3 in DNA: TGCAGCGCCGCAAGCGGGGGGGGGAATCAGCCCCAGCATTTT. Variable domain in full (rest from reference TRBV29-1 and TRBJ1-5): SAVISQKPSRDICQRGTSLTIQCQVDSQVTMMFWYRQQPGQSLTLIATANQGSEATYESGFVIDKFPISRPNLTFSTLTVSNMSPEDSSIYLCSAASGGGNQPQHFGDGTRLSIL.

The chain recombines TRBV10-3 with TRBJ2-7; 7 bases fit TRBD2. The CDR3 contains 15 residues. The ends lost 0 bases at V and 1 base at J; junction bases unmatched: 3. CDR1 is ENHRY and CDR2 is SYGVKD in the germline V gene. The CDR3 reads CAISESASGSYEQYF. DNA for the CDR3: TGTGCCATCAGTGAGTCGGCTAGCGGATCCTACGAGCAGTACTTC.

This clone was recorded a few times. The chain is built from TRBV2 and TRBJ1-1; 7 bases agree with TRBD1. Trimming removed 3 bases from V and 4 bases from J; junction bases left unmatched: 5. Germline CDR1 SNHLY, CDR2 FYNNEI. This CDR3 is 14 amino acids long. CDR3 bases: TGTGCCAGCAGTGATCAGGGGGGAGGCACTGAAGCTTTCTTT. Translation gives CASSDQGGGTEAFF.

The V and J genes are TRBV10-2 and TRBJ2-1, with TRBD2 matching over 10 bases. CDR3 length: 14 amino acids. CDR1 is WSHSY, CDR2 SAAADI, per germline. The trim removed 4 bases at V and 9 bases at J, leaving 6 bases unmatched. CDR3 protein: CASSGSGRISEQFF. The CDR3 DNA is TGCGCCAGCAGTGGTAGCGGGAGGATCAGTGAGCAGTTCTTC.

This clone was observed a handful of times. The V and J genes are TRBV15 and TRBJ2-2; D might be TRBD2 (5 bases). This CDR3 comprises 15 residues. CDR1 and CDR2 (germline): LNHNV, YYDKDF (reference sequence). V shed 0 bases and J shed 7 bases, with 12 bases lying between them. For the CDR3, the DNA is TGTGCCACCAGCAGAGAAGAGGGTTTTGTCGGGGAGCTGTTTTTT. Its translation: CATSREEGFVGELFF.

This rearrangement joins TRBV7-9 to TRBJ2-5; the D gene is possibly TRBD2 (6 bases). The CDR3 has 14 residues. V dropped 5 bases and J dropped 4 bases, with 14 bases sitting between them. Germline V gene lookup returns CDR1 SEHNR and CDR2 FQNEAQ (reference sequence). CDR3 sequence (DNA): TGTGCCAGCAGCGTGCGGAGCGGGCTAGAGACCCAGTACTTC. Translating gives CASSVRSGLETQYF.